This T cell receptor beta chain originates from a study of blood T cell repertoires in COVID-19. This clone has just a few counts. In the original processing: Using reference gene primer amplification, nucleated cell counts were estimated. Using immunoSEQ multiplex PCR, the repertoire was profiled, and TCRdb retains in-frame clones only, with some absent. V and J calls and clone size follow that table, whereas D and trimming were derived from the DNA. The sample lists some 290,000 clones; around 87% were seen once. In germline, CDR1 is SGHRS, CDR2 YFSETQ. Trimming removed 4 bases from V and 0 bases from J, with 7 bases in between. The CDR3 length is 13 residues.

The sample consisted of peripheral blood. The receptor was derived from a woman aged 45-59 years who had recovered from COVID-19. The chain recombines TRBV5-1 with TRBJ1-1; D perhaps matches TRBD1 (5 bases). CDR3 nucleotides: TGCGCCAGCAGCCCAGGGATGAACACTGAAGCTTTCTTT. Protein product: CASSPGMNTEAFF.